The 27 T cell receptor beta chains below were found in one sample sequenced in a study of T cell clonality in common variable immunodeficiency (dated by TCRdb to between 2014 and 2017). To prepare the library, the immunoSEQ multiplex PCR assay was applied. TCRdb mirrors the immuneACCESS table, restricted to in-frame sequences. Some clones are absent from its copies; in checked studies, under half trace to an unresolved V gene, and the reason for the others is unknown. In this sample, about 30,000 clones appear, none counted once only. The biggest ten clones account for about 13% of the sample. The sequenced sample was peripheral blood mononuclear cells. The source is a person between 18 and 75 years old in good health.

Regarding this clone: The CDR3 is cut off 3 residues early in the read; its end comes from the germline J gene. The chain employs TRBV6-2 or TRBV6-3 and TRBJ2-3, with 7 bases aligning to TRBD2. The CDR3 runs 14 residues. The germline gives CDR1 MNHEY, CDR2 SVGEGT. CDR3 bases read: TGTGCCAGCAGTTACCCCCAGCGGGAAGAGACG. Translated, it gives CASSYPQREET. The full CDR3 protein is CASSYPQREETQYF.

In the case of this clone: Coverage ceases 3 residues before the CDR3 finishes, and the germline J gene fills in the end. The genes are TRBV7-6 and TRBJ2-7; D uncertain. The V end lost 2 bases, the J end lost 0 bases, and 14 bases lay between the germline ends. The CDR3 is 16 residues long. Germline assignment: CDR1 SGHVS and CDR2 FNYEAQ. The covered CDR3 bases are TGTGCCAGCAGCTTAAAGACCGCGGAGAGCTCCTACGAG. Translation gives CASSLKTAESSYE. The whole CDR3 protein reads CASSLKTAESSYEQYF. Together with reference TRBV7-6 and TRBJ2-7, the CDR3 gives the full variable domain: GAGVSQSPRYKVTKRGQDVALRCDPISGHVSLYWYRQALGQGPEFLTYFNYEAQQDKSGLPNDRFSAERPEGSISTLTIQRTEQRDSAMYRCASSLKTAESSYEQYFGPGTRLTVT.

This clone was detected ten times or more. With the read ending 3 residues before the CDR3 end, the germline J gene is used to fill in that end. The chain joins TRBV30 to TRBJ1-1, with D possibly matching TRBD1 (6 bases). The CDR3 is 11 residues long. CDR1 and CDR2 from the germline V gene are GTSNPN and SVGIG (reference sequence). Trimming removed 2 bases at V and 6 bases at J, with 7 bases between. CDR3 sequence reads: CAWSNRAEAFF. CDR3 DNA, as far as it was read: TGTGCCTGGAGTAACAGGGCTGAA.

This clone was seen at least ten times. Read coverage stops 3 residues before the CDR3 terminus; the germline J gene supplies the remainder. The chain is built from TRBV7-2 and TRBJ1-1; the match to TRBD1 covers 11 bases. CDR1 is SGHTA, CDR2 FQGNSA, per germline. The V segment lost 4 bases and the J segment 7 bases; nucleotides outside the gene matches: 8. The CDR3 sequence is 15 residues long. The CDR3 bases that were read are TGTGCCAGCAGCTCGCAAGGGACAGGGGGAATTGAA. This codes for CASSSQGTGGIE. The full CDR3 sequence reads CASSSQGTGGIEAFF.

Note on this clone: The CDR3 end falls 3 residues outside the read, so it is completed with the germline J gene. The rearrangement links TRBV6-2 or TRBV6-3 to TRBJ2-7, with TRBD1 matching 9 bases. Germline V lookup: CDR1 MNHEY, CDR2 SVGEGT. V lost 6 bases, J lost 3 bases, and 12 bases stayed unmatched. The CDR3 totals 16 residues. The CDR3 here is CASSTPGQGRLYEQYF. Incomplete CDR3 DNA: TGTGCCAGCAGCACACCGGGACAGGGCAGACTCTACGAG.

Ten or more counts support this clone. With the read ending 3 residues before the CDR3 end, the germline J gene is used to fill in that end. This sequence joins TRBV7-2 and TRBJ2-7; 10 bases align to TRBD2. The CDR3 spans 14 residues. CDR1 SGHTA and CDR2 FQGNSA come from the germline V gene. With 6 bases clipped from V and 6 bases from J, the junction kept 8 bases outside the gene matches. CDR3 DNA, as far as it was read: TGTGCCAGCAGTTCGGAGCGGGGGGGCCGCGAG. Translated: CASSSERGGRE. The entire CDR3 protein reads CASSSERGGREQYF.

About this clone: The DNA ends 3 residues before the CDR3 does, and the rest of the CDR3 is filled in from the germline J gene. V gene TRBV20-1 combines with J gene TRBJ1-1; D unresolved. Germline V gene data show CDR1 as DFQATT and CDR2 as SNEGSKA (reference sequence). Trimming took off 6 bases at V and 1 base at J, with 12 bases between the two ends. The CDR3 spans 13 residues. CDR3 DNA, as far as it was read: TGCAGTGCGGAGGTGTGGGCGAACACTGAA. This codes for CSAEVWANTE. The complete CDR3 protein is CSAEVWANTEAFF.

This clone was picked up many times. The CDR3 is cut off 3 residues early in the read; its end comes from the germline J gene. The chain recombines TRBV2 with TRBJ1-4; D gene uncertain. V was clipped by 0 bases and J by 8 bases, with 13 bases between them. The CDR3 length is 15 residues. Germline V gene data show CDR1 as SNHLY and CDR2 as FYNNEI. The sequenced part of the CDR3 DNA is TGTGCCAGCAGTGAAGCGGGGAGAGAGCGGGAAAAA. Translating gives CASSEAGREREK. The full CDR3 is CASSEAGREREKLFF.

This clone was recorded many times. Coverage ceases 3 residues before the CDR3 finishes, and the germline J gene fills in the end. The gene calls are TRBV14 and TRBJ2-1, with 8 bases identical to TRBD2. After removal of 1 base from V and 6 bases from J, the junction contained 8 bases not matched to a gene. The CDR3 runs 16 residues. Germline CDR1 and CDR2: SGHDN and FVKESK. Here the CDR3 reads CASSQGLGLGLNEQFF. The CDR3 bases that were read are TGTGCCAGCAGCCAAGGGCTGGGACTAGGGCTCAATGAG.

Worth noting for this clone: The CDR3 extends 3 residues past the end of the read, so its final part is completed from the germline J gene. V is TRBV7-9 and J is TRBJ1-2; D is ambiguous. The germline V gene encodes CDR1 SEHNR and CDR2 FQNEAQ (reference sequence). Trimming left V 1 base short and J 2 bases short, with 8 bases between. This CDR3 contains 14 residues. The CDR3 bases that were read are TGTGCCAGCAGCTTAGATTACGGGAACTATGGC. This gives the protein CASSLDYGNYG. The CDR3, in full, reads CASSLDYGNYGYTF.

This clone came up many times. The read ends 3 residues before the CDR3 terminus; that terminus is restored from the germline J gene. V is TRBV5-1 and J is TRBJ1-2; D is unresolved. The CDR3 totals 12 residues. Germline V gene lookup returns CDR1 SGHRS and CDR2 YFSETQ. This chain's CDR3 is CASSLEGRHYTF. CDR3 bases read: TGCGCCAGCAGCTTGGAGGGCAGGCAC.

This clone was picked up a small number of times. CDR3 sequence: CASSIRRSSGNTIYF. The DNA read from the CDR3 is TGTGCCAGTAGTATCCGGCGGAGCTCTGGAAACACC. The J gene is TRBJ1-3, the V gene TRBV19, with D hard to call. The read finishes 3 residues shy of the CDR3 end, and the germline J gene is used to complete it. Per germline, CDR1 LNHDA and CDR2 SQIVND (reference sequence). The CDR3 spans 15 residues. V dropped 3 bases and J dropped 0 bases, with 9 bases sitting between them.

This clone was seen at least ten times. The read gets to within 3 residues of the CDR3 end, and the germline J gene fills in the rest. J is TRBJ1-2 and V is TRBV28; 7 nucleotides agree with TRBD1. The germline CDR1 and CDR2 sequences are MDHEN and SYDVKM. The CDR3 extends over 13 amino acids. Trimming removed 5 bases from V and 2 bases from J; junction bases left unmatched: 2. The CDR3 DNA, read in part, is TGTGCCAGCAGTCTGGGACAGAACTATGGC. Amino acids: CASSLGQNYG. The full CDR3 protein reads CASSLGQNYGYTF.

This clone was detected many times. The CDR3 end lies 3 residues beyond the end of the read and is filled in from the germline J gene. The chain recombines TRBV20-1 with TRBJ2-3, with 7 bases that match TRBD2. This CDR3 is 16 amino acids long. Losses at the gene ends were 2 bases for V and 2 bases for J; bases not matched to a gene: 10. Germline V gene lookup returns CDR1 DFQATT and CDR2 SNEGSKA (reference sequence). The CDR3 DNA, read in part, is TGCAGTGCTAGACGGACCGGAGCGGGACTCACAGATACG. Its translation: CSARRTGAGLTDT. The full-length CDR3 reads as CSARRTGAGLTDTQYF.

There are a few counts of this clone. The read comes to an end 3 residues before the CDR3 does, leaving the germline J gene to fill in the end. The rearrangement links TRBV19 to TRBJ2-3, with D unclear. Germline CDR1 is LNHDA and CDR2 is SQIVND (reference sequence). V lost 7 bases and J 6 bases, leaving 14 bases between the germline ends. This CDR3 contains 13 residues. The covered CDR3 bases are TGTGCCAGTATAGGGTACACACGGGATACG. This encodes CASIGYTRDT. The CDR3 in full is CASIGYTRDTQYF.

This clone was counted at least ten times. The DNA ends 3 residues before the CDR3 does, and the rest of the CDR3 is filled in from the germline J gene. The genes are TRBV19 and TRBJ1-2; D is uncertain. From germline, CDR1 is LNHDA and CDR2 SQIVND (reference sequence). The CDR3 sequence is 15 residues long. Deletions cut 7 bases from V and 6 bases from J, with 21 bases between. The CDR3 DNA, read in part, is TGTGCCAGTACCTCATCCGTTTCGGGTGTCAATGGC. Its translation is CASTSSVSGVNG. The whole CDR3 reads CASTSSVSGVNGYTF.

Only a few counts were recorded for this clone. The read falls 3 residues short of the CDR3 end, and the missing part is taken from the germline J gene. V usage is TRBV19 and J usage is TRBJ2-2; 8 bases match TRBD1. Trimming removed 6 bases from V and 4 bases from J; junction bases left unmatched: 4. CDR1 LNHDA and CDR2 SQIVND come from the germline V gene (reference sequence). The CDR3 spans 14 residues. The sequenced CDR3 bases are TGTGCCAGTAGCAGGACAGGGCGCACCGGGGAG. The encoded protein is CASSRTGRTGE. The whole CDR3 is CASSRTGRTGELFF.

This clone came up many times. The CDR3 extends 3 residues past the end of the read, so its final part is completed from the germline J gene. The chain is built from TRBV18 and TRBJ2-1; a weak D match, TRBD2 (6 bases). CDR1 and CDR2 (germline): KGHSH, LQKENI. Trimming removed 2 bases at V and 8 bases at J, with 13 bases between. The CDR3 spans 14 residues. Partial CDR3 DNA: TGTGCCAGCTCACCATTGGGGGGAATCGATGAG. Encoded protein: CASSPLGGIDE. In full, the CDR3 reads CASSPLGGIDEQFF. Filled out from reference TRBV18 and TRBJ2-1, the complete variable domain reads NAGVMQNPRHLVRRRGQEARLRCSPMKGHSHVYWYRQLPEEGLKFMVYLQKENIIDESGMPKERFSAEFPKEGPSILRIQQVVRGDSAAYFCASSPLGGIDEQFFGPGTRLTVL.

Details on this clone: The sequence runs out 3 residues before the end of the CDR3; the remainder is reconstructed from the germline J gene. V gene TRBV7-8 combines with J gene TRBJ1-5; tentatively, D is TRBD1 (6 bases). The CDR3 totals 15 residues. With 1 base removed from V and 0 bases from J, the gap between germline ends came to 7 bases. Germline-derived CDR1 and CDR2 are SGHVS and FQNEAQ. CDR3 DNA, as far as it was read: TGTGCCAGCAGCTTAGAGGACAGTAGCAATCAGCCC. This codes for CASSLEDSSNQP. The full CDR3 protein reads CASSLEDSSNQPQHF.

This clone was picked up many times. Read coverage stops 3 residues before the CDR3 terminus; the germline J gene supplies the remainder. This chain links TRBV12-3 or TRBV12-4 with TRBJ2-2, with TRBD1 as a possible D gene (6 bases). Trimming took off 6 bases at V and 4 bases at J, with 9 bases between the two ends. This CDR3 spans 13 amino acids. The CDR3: CASRPQGTGELFF. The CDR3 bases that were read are TGTGCCAGCAGACCACAGGGCACCGGGGAG.

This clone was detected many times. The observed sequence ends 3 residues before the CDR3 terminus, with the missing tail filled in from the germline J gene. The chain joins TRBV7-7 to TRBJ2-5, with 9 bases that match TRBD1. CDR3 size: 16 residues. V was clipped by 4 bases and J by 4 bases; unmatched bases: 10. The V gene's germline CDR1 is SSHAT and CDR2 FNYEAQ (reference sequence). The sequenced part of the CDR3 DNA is TGTGCCAGCAGCTGGGGTACCGGGACAGGGATAGAGACC. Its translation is CASSWGTGTGIET. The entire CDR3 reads CASSWGTGTGIETQYF.

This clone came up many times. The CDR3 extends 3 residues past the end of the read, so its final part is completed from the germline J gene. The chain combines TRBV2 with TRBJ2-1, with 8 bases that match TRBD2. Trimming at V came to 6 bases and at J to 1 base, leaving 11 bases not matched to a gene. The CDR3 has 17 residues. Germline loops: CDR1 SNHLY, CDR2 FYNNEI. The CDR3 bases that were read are TGTGCCAGCAGGGCCTCTCAGCGGGGGTCATCCTACAATGAG. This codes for CASRASQRGSSYNE. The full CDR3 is CASRASQRGSSYNEQFF. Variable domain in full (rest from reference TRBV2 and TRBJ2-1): EPEVTQTPSHQVTQMGQEVILRCVPISNHLYFYWYRQILGQKVEFLVSFYNNEISEKSEIFDDQFSVERPDGSNFTLKIRSTKLEDSAMYFCASRASQRGSSYNEQFFGPGTRLTVL.

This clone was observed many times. Incomplete CDR3 DNA: TGTGCCAGCAGCGCCCGATCCACAGGGCTCTCCTACGAG. As protein: CASSARSTGLSYE. The CDR3 as a whole reads CASSARSTGLSYEQYF. The genes are TRBV7-6 and TRBJ2-7, with a tentative D call TRBD1 (6 bases). The read ends 3 residues before the CDR3 terminus; that terminus is restored from the germline J gene. V was pared by 5 bases and J by 0 bases, with 17 bases between. Germline V gene lookup returns CDR1 SGHVS and CDR2 FNYEAQ. The CDR3 loop spans 16 amino acids.

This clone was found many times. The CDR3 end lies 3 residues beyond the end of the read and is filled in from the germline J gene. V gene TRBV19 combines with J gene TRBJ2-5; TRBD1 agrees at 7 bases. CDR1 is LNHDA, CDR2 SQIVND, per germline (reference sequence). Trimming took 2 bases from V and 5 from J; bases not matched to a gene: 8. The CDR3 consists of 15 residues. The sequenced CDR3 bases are TGTGCCAGTAGTATAAGCCCCACAGGGGCGGAGACC. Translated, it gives CASSISPTGAET. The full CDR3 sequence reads CASSISPTGAETQYF. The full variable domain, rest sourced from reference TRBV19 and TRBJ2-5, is DGGITQSPKYLFRKEGQNVTLSCEQNLNHDAMYWYRQDPGQGLRLIYYSQIVNDFQKGDIAEGYSVSREKKESFPLTVTSAQKNPTAFYLCASSISPTGAETQYFGPGTRLLVL.

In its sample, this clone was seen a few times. The CDR3 bases that were read are TGTGCCAGCAGCTTTGCTAGCGGCAGCACAGATACG. Translation gives CASSFASGSTDT. The whole CDR3 sequence is CASSFASGSTDTQYF. The rearrangement links TRBV7-9 to TRBJ2-3, with 7 bases aligning to TRBD2. From the germline J gene comes the end of the CDR3, since the read stops 3 residues before it. V shed 3 bases and J 0 bases; nucleotides not matched to a gene: 3. The CDR3 covers 15 residues. The germline CDR1 and CDR2 sequences are SEHNR and FQNEAQ (reference sequence).

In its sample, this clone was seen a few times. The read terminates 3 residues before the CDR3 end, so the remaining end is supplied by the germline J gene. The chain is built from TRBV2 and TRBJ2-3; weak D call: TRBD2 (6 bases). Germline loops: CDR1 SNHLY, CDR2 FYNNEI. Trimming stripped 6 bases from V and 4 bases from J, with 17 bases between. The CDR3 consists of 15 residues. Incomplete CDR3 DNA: TGTGCCAGCAGCGACGGACTGGGGGGTGCAGATACG. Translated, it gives CASSDGLGGADT. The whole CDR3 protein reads CASSDGLGGADTQYF. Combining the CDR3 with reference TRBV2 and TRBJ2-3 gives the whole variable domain EPEVTQTPSHQVTQMGQEVILRCVPISNHLYFYWYRQILGQKVEFLVSFYNNEISEKSEIFDDQFSVERPDGSNFTLKIRSTKLEDSAMYFCASSDGLGGADTQYFGPGTRLTVL.

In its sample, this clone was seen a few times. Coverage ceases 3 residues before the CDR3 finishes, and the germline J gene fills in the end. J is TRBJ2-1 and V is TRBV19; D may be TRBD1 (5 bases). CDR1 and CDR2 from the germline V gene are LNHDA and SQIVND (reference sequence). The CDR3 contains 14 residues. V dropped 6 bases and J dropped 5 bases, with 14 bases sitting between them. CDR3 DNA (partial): TGTGCCAGTAGCCTACTGACAGCACACAATGAG. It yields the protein CASSLLTAHNE. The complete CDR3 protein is CASSLLTAHNEQFF.